Listed below are T cell receptor beta chains from one sample, sequenced in a study of blood T cell repertoires in COVID-19. Sequenced by immunoSEQ multiplex PCR; TCRdb stores in-frame clones only, minus some. The sample has some 170,000 clones, 65% to 90% seen once; the top ten hold 13% to 15%. The source material was PBMCs or T cells enriched from blood (not recorded which). The receptors here all came from a man aged 50 to 60 who had recovered from COVID-19. Both conserved end residues are part of each CDR3. Fields, in order: V gene, J gene, CDR3 protein.

TRBV6-1	TRBJ1-1	CASSEQVTTEAFF
TRBV5-4	TRBJ1-2	CASGDRVNYGYTF
TRBV6-5	TRBJ1-5	CASSRDRGIGQPQHF
TRBV30	TRBJ1-3	CAWRGNRGAGNTIYF
TRBV2	TRBJ1-1	CASLLTGANTEAFF
TRBV30	TRBJ2-1	CAWSVQGNEQFF
TRBV30	TRBJ1-4	CAWSVSGGGGEKLFF
TRBV14	TRBJ1-1	CASSQGGGTTEAFF
TRBV7-2	TRBJ2-5	CASSLVAAPGETQYF
TRBV18	TRBJ1-5	CASSISSGNQPQHF
TRBV27	TRBJ1-2	CASSLRQGWVGGYTF
TRBV30	TRBJ1-5	CAWEGQGAVFNQPQHF
TRBV9	TRBJ2-1	CASSTGGNEQFF
TRBV6-1	TRBJ1-1	CASSDRTGVIGTEAFF
TRBV7-8	TRBJ1-5	CASSSRQGLSNQPQHF
TRBV5-1	TRBJ2-3	CASSRQGTTDTQYF
TRBV5-5	TRBJ1-5	CASSVDRDQPQHF
TRBV3-1/TRBV3-2	TRBJ2-4	CASSQRGAEAKNIQYF
TRBV6-1	TRBJ1-6	CASSEGTPYNSPLHF
TRBV6-5	TRBJ1-6	CASSYSDGNNSPLHF
TRBV20-1	TRBJ2-7	CSASTHSYEQYF
TRBV5-1	TRBJ2-6	CASSLTTFGANVLTF
TRBV18	TRBJ1-1	CASSPQREEAFF
TRBV30	TRBJ2-2	CAWSVGRVAAGELFF
TRBV9	TRBJ1-1	CASSPWGDVEAFF
TRBV7-9	TRBJ2-7	CASSFLVYEQYF
TRBV5-6	TRBJ2-5	CASSWAGTGGLKTQYF
TRBV12-3/TRBV12-4	TRBJ1-1	CASSLNRGRAFF
TRBV18	TRBJ2-5	CASSPLTGGGETQYF
TRBV5-1	TRBJ1-6	CASSAGQGRSPLHF
TRBV7-8	TRBJ2-2	CASSLAGTSSPTGELFF
TRBV13	TRBJ1-6	CASSLGTGGSPLHF
TRBV18	TRBJ2-5	CASSFAGSRSETQYF
TRBV19	TRBJ2-5	CASSIGGTGEETQYF
TRBV19	TRBJ1-5	CASSGTGNSNQPQHF
TRBV2	TRBJ2-3	CASSVAGGTSTDTQYF
TRBV3-1/TRBV3-2	TRBJ2-2	CASSQDPAGGPNTGELFF
TRBV19	TRBJ1-3	CASSMTFSGNTIYF